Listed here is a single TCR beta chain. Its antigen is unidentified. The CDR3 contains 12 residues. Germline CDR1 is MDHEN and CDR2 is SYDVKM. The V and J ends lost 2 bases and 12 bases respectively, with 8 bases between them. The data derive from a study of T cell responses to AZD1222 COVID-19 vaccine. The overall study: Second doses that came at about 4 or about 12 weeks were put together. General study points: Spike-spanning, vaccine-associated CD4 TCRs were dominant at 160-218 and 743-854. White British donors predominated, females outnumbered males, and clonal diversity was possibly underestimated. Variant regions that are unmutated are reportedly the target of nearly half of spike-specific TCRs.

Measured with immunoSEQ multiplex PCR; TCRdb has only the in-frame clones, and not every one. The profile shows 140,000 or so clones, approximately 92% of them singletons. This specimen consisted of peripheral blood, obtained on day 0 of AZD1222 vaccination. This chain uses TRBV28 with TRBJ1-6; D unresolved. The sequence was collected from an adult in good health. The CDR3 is CASSLANKPLHF. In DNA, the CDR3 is TGTGCCAGCAGTTTAGCCAACAAACCCCTCCACTTT.